This TCR beta chain was sequenced in a study of OX40 agonist ivuxolimab in advanced cancers. Study summary: Every 2 weeks, ivuxolimab was infused into the patients intravenously at between 0.01 and 10 mg/kg. General study findings and limits: CD8+ T cells (on average) carried more expanded clones than CD4+ T cells.

In regard to this clone: Its antigen is unknown.

Germline assignment: CDR1 SGHVS and CDR2 FQNEAQ. The CDR3 contains 21 residues. J gave up 4 bases and V 0 bases, and 22 bases lay outside the gene matches. Repertoires were generated with immunoSEQ multiplex PCR, while TCRdb's copy carries only in-frame clones and drops some. The data show 50,000 to 75,000 clones, around 90% seen once. The chain couples TRBV7-8 to TRBJ2-3, with TRBD2 matching 7 bases. Sample: CD4+ or CD8+ T cells sorted from blood, taken in a trial of the OX40 agonist ivuxolimab. The source of this sequence is an adult with an advanced solid tumor such as melanoma, head and neck, liver or kidney cancer. The CDR3, as DNA: TGTGCCAGCAGCTTAGCGTTATCGGCGGGTGGGAGGGGTAATCCCGCAGATACGCAGTATTTT. Protein: CASSLALSAGGRGNPADTQYF.